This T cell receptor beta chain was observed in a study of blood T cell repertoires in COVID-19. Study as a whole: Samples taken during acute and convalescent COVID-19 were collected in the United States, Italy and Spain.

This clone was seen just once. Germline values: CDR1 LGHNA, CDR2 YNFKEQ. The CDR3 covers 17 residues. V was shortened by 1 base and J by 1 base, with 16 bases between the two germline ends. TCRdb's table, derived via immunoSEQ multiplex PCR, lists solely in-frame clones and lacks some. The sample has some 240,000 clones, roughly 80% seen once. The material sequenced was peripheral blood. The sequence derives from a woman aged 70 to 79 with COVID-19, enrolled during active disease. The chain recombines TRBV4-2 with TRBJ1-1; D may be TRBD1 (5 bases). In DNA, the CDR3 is TGTGCCAGCAGCCAAGTGGGCAGGGTGGCCGGGAACACTGAAGCTTTCTTT. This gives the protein CASSQVGRVAGNTEAFF.